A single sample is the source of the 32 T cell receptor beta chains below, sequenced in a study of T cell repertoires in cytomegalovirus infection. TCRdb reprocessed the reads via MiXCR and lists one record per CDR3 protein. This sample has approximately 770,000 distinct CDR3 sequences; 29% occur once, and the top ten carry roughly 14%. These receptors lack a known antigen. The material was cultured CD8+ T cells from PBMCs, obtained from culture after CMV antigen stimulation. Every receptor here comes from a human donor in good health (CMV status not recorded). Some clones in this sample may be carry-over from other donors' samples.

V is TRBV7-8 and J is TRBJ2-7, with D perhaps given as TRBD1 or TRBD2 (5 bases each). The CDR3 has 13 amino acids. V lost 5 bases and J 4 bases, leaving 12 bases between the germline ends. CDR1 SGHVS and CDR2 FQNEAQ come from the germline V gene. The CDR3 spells CASSSRDGYEQYV. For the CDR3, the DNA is TGTGCCAGCAGCAGCCGGGACGGGTACGAGCAGTACGTC.

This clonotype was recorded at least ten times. This chain's CDR3 is CASRGGEQFF. The DNA of the CDR3 is TGTGCCAGCAGGGGGGGTGAGCAGTTCTTC. The chain links TRBV28 to TRBJ2-1, with D possibly being TRBD2 (6 bases). The CDR3 has 10 residues. Germline loops: CDR1 MDHEN, CDR2 SYDVKM. The V gene lost 6 bases and the J gene lost 9 bases, with 6 bases spanning the gap.

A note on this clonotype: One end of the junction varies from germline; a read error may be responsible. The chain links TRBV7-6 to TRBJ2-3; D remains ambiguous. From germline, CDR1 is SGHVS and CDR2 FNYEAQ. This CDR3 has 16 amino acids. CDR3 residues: CVSSLRSSLFTDTQYF. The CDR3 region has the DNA TGTGTCAGCAGCCTTAGGAGTTCTCTCTTCACAGATACGCAGTATTTT. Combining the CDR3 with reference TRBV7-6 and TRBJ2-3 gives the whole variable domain GAGVSQSPRYKVTKRGQDVALRCDPISGHVSLYWYRQALGQGPEFLTYFNYEAQQDKSGLPNDRFSAERPEGSISTLTIQRTEQRDSAMYRCVSSLRSSLFTDTQYFGPGTRLTVL.

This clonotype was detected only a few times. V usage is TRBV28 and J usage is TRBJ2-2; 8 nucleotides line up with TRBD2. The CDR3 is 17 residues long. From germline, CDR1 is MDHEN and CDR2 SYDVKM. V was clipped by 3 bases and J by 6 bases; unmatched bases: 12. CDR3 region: CASSLRDLAGLAGELFF. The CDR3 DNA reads TGTGCCAGCAGTTTGCGTGACTTAGCGGGGTTAGCCGGGGAGCTGTTTTTT.

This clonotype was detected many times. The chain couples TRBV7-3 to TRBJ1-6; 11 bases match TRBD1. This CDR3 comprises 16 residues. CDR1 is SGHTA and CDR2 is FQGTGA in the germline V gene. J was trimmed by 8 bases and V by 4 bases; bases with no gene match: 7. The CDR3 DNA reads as TGTGCCAGCAGCTCGATGGACAGGGGGCTGGATTCACCCCTCCACTTT. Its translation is CASSSMDRGLDSPLHF.

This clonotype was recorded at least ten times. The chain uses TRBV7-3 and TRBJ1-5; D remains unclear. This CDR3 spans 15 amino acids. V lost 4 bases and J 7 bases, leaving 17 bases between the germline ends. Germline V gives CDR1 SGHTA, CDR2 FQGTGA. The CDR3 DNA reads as TGTGCCAGCAGCTCATCTGGACTCAGACACCAGCCCCAGCATTTT. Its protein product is CASSSSGLRHQPQHF.

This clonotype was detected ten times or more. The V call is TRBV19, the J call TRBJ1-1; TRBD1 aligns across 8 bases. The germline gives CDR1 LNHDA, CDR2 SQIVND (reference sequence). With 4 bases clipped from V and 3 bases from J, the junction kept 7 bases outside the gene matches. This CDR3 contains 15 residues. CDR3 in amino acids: CASSKGRGRDTEAFF. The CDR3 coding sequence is TGTGCCAGTAGTAAGGGCAGGGGGCGCGACACTGAAGCTTTCTTT.

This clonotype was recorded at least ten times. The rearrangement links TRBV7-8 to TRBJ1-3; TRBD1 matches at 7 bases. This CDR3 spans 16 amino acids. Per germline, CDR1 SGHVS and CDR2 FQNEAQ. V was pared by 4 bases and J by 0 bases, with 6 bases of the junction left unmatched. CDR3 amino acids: CASSSYWDSSGNTIYF. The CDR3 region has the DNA TGTGCCAGCAGCTCTTACTGGGACAGCTCTGGAAACACCATATATTTT. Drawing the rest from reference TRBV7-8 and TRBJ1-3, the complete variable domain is GAGVSQSPRYKVAKRGQDVALRCDPISGHVSLFWYQQALGQGPEFLTYFQNEAQLDKSGLPSDRFFAERPEGSVSTLKIQRTQQEDSAVYLCASSSYWDSSGNTIYFGEGSWLTVV.

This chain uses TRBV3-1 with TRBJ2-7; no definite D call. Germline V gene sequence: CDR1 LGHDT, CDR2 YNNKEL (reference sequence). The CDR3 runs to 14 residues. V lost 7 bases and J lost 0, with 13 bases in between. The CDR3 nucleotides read TGTGCCAGCACCTCATCTCGGGCCTCCTACGAGCAGTACTTC. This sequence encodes CASTSSRASYEQYF.

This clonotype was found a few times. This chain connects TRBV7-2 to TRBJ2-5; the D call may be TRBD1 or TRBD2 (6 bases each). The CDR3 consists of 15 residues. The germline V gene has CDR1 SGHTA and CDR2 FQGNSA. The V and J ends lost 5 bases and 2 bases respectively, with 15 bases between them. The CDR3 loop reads CASSLNGGPQETQYF. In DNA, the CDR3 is TGTGCCAGCAGCCTTAACGGGGGCCCTCAAGAGACCCAGTACTTC.

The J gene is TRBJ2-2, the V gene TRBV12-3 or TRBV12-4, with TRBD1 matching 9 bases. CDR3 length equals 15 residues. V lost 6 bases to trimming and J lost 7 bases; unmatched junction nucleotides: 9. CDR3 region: CASSTRDRDDGELFF. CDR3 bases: TGTGCCAGCAGCACCCGGGACAGGGACGACGGGGAGCTGTTTTTT.

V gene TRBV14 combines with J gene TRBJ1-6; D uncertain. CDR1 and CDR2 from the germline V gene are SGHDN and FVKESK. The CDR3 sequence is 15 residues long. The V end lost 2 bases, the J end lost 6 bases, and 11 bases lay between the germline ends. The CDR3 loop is CASSQRWESNSPLHF. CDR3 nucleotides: TGTGCCAGCAGCCAACGCTGGGAGAGTAATTCACCCCTCCACTTT.

DNA for the CDR3: TGTGCCAGCAGCTTATCAGTGACCGCCCGCGAGACCCAGTACTTC. Translation gives CASSLSVTARETQYF. The V call is TRBV7-9, the J call TRBJ2-5; D remains ambiguous. Germline CDR1 SEHNR, CDR2 FQNEAQ (reference sequence). Trimming took off 2 bases at V and 5 bases at J, with 15 bases between the two ends. This CDR3 has 15 residues.

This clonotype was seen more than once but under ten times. The CDR3 reads CASNAITDRENTEAFF. Here the CDR3 DNA reads TGTGCCAGCAATGCTATTACCGACAGGGAAAACACTGAAGCTTTCTTT. The chain combines TRBV28 with TRBJ1-1; 7 bases are a match to TRBD1. The germline V gene encodes CDR1 MDHEN and CDR2 SYDVKM. J lost 2 bases, V lost 7 bases, and 13 bases had no gene match. The CDR3 is 16 amino acids.

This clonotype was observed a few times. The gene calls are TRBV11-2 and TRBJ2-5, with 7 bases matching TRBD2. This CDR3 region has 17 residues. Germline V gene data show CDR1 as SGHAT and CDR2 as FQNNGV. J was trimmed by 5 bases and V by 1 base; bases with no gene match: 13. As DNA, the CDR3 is TGTGCCAGCAGCTTAGGGCGGGGCAGTGTCGGGAGGGAGACCCAGTACTTC. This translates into CASSLGRGSVGRETQYF.

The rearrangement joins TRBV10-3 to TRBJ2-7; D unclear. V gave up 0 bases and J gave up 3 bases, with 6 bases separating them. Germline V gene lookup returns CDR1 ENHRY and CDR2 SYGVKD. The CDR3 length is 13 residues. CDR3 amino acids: CAISESSYYEQYF. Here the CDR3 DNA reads TGTGCCATCAGTGAGTCAAGTTACTACGAGCAGTACTTC.

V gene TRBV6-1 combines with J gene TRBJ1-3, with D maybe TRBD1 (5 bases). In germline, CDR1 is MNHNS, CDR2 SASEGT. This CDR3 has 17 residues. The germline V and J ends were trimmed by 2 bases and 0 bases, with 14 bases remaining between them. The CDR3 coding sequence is TGTGCCAGCAGTGAATTATACGGGGGAAGCTCTGGAAACACCATATATTTT. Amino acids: CASSELYGGSSGNTIYF.

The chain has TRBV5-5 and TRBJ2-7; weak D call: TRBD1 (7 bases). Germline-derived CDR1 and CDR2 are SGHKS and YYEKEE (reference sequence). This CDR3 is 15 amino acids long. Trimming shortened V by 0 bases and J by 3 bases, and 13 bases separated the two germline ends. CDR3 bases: TGTGCCAGCAGCTTGGGGGGGGACAGTTACTACGAGCAGTACGTC. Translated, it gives CASSLGGDSYYEQYV.

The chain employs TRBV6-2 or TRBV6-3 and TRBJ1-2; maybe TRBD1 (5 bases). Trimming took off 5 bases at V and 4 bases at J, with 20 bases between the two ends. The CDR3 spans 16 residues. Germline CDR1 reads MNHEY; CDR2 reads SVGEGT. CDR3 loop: CASSTFNRTHRYGYTF. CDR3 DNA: TGTGCCAGCAGTACCTTTAACAGGACTCACCGCTATGGCTACACCTTC.

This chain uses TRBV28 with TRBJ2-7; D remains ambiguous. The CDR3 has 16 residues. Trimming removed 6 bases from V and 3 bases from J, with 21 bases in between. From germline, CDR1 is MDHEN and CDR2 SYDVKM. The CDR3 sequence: CASSPLIMAPDYEQYV. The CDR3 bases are TGTGCCAGCAGCCCTCTTATAATGGCTCCCGACTACGAGCAGTACGTC.

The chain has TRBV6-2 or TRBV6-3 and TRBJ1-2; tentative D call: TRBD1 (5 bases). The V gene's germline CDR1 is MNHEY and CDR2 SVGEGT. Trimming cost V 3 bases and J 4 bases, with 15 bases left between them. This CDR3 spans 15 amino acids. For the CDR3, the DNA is TGTGCCAGCAGTTATTCCAAGACAGACGGCTATGGCTACACCTTC. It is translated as CASSYSKTDGYGYTF.

CDR3 nucleotide sequence: TGCGCCAGCCTCAAGGACCCGGGGAATGGCTACACCTTC. Protein product: CASLKDPGNGYTF. The chain is built from TRBV4-1 and TRBJ1-2; D remains unclear. V shed 8 bases and J shed 6 bases, with 16 bases lying between them. This CDR3 region has 13 residues. From germline, CDR1 is MGHRA and CDR2 YSYEKL.

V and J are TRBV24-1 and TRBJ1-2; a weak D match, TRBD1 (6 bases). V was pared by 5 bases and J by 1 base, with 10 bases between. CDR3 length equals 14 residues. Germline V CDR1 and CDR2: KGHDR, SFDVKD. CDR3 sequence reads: CATSAPDSNYGYTF. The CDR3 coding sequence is TGTGCCACCAGTGCCCCGGACAGTAACTATGGCTACACCTTC.

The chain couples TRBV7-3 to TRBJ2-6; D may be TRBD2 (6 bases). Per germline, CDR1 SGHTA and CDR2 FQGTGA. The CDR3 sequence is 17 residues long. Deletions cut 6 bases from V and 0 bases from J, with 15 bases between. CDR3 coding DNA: TGTGCCAGCAGATGGGACGGGAGCCGCTCTGGGGCCAACGTCCTGACTTTC. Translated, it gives CASRWDGSRSGANVLTF.

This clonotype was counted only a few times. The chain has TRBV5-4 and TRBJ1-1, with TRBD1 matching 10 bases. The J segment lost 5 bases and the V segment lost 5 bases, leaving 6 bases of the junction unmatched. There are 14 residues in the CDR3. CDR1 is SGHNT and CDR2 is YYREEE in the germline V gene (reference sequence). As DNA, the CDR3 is TGTGCCAGCAGGAAGACAGGGGGCCGGACTGAAGCTTTCTTT. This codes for CASRKTGGRTEAFF.

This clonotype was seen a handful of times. CDR3 amino acids: CASSAPGPLGPQHF. CDR3 bases: TGTGCCAGCAGTGCTCCAGGGCCATTAGGGCCCCAGCATTTT. This sequence joins TRBV27 and TRBJ1-5; the D gene is possibly TRBD1 (5 bases). CDR3 length: 14 amino acids. Germline-derived CDR1 and CDR2 are MNHEY and SMNVEV (reference sequence). The V and J ends lost 5 bases and 9 bases respectively, with 17 bases between them.

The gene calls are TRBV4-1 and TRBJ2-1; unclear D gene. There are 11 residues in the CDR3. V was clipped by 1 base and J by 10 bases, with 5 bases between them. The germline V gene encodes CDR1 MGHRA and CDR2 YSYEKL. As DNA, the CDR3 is TGCGCCAGCAGCCAAGGGGCAGAGCAGTTCTTC. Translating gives CASSQGAEQFF.

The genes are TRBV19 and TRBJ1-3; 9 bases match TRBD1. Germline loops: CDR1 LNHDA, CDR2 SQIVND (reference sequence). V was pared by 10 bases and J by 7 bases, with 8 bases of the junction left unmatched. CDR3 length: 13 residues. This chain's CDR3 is CATAQGARNTIYF. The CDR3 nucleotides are TGTGCCACCGCACAGGGGGCGAGGAACACCATATATTTT.

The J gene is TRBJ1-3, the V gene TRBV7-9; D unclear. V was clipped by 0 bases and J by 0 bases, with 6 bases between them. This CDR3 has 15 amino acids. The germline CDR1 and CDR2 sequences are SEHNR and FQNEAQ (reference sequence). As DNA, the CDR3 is TGTGCCAGCAGCTTAGCGCGGAGCTCTGGAAACACCATATATTTT. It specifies CASSLARSSGNTIYF. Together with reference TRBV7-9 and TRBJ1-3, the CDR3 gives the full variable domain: DTGVSQNPRHKITKRGQNVTFRCDPISEHNRLYWYRQTLGQGPEFLTYFQNEAQLEKSRLLSDRFSAERPKGSFSTLEIQRTEQGDSAMYLCASSLARSSGNTIYFGEGSWLTVV.

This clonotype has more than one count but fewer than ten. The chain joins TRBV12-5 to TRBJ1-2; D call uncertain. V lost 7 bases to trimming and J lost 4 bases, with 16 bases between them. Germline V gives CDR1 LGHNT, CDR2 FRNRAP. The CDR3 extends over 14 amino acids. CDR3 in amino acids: CASAPDGESYGYTF. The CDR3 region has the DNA TGTGCTAGTGCCCCGGACGGTGAAAGCTATGGCTACACCTTC.

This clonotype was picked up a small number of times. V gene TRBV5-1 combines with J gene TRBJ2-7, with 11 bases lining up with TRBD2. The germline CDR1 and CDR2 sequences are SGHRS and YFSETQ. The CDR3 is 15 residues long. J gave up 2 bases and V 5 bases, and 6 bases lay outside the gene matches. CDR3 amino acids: CASSTTSGGTYEQYF. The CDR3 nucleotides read TGCGCCAGCAGTACAACTAGCGGGGGAACCTACGAGCAGTACTTC. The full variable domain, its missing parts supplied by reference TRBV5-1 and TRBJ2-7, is KAGVTQTPRYLIKTRGQQVTLSCSPISGHRSVSWYQQTPGQGLQFLFEYFSETQRNKGNFPGRFSGRQFSNSRSEMNVSTLELGDSALYLCASSTTSGGTYEQYFGPGTRLTVT.

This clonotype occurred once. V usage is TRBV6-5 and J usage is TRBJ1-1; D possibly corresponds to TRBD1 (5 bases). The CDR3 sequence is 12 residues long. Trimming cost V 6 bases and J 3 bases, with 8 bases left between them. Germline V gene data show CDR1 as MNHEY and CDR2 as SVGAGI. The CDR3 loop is CASRRQYTEAFF. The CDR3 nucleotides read TGTGCCAGCAGGCGACAGTACACTGAAGCTTTCTTT.